This T cell receptor beta chain derives from a study of blood T cell repertoires in COVID-19. Background on the study: The cDNA or gDNA used as material had been derived from T cells, B-cell-depleted T cells, or PBMCs.

V was cut by 1 base and J by 4 bases, with 16 bases left in between. The CDR3 runs to 16 residues. CDR1 and CDR2 (germline): SGHAT, FQNNGV. Source study methods: Nucleated cell counts were estimated from reference gene primer amplification. Here immunoSEQ multiplex PCR was the method, and the copy in TCRdb shows in-frame clones only, minus some. V and J calls and clone size follow that table, whereas D and trimming were derived from the DNA. The table has roughly 330,000 clones, over 75% seen once. Participant-reported clinical history was the basis for cohort assignment. The sample taken for sequencing was PBMCs or T cells enriched from blood (not recorded which). The sequence derives from a woman aged 18-29 years who had recovered from COVID-19. V usage is TRBV11-2 and J usage is TRBJ1-2, with TRBD1 as a possible D gene (6 bases). The chain's CDR3 is CASSLGPSPGAYGYTF. The CDR3 DNA follows: TGTGCCAGCAGCTTAGGGCCTAGTCCAGGGGCCTATGGCTACACCTTC.